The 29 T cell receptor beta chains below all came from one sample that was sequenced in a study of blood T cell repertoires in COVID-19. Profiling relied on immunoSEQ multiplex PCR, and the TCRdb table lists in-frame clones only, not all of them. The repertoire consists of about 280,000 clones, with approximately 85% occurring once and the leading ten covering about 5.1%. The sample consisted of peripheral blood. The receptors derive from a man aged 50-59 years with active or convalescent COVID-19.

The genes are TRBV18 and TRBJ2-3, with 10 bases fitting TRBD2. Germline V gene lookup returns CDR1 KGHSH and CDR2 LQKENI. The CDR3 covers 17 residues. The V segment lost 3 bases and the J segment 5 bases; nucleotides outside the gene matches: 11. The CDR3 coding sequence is TGTGCCAGCTCACCGAACCCTCAGAGACTAGCGGGAGATACGCAGTATTTT. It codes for CASSPNPQRLAGDTQYF.

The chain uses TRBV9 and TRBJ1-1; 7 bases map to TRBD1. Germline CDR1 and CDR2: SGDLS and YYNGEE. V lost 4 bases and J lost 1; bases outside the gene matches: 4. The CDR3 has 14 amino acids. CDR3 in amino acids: CASSSRDRNTEAFF. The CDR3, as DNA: TGTGCCAGCAGCAGCCGGGACAGGAACACTGAAGCTTTCTTT.

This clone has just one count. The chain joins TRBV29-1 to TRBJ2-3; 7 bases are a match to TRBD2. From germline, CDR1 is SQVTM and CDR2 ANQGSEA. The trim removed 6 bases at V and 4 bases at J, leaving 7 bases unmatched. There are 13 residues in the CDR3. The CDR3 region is CSVGLGRADTQYF. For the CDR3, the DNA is TGCAGCGTAGGACTAGGGCGGGCAGATACGCAGTATTTT.

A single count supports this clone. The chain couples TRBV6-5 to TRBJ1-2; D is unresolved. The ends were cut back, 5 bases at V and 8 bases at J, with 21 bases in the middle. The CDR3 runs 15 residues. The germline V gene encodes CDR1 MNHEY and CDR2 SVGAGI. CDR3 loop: CASSRAGFFLGGYTF. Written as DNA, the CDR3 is TGTGCCAGCAGTAGAGCCGGGTTCTTCCTTGGAGGCTACACCTTC.

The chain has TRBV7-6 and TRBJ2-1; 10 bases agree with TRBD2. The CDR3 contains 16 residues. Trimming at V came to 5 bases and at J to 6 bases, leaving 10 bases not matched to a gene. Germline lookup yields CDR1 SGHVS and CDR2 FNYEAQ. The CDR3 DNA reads TGTGCCAGCAGCGCCGGAGCGGGAGGGATGCCCAATGAGCAGTTCTTC. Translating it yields CASSAGAGGMPNEQFF.

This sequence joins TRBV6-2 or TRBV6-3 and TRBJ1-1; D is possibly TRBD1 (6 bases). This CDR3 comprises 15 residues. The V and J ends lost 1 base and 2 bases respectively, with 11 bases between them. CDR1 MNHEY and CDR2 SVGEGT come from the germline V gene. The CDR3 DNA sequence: TGTGCCAGCAGTTACTATCAGGGGATCAACACTGAAGCTTTCTTT. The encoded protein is CASSYYQGINTEAFF.

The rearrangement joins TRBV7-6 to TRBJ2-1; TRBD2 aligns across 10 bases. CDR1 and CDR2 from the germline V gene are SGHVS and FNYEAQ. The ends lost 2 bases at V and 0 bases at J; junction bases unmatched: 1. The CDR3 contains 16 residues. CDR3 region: CASSLSSGSSYNEQFF. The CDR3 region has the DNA TGTGCCAGCAGCTTATCTAGCGGGAGCTCCTACAATGAGCAGTTCTTC.

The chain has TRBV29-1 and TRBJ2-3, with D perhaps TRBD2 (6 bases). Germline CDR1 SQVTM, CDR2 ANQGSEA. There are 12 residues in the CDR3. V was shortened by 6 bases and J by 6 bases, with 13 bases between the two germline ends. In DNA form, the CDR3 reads TGCAGCGTAGAGGGGACTTCGGATACGCAGTATTTT. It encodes CSVEGTSDTQYF.

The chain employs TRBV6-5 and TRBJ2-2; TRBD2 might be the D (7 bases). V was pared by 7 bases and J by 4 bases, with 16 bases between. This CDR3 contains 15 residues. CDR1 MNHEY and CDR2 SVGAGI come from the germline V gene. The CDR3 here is CASTLEGGGTGELFF. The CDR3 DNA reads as TGTGCCAGCACCCTTGAGGGAGGGGGCACCGGGGAGCTGTTTTTT.

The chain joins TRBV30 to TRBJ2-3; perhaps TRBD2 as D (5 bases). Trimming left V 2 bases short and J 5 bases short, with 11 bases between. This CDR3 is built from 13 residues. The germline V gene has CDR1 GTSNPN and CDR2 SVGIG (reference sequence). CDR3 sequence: CAWSRGWRDTQYF. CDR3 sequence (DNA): TGTGCCTGGAGTCGCGGGTGGAGAGATACGCAGTATTTT.

The CDR3 here is CASTTGDLYEQYF. For the CDR3, the DNA is TGTGCCAGCACGACAGGGGATCTCTACGAGCAGTACTTC. The V gene is TRBV5-5, the J gene TRBJ2-7; 8 bases are a match to TRBD1. CDR1 is SGHKS, CDR2 YYEKEE, per germline (reference sequence). This CDR3 spans 13 amino acids. V gave up 6 bases and J gave up 3 bases; unmatched junction bases: 5.

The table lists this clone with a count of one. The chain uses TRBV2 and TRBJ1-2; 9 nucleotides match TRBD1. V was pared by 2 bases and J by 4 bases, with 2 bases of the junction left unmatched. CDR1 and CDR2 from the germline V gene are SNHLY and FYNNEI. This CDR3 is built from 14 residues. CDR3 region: CASSEWTGAYGYTF. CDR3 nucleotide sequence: TGTGCCAGCAGTGAATGGACAGGGGCCTATGGCTACACCTTC.

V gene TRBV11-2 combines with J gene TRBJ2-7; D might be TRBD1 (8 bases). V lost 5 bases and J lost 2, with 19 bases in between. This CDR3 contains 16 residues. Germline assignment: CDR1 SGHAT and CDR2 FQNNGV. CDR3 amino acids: CASSRGGQATAYEQYF. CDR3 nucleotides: TGTGCCAGCAGCCGCGGGGGACAGGCAACCGCCTACGAGCAGTACTTC.

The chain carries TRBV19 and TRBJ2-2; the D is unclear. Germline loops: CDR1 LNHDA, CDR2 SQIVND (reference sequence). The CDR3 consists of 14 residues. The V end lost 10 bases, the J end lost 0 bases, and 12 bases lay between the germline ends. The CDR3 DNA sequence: TGTGCCACCCGGCGGCGGACGAACACCGGGGAGCTGTTTTTT. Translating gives CATRRRTNTGELFF.

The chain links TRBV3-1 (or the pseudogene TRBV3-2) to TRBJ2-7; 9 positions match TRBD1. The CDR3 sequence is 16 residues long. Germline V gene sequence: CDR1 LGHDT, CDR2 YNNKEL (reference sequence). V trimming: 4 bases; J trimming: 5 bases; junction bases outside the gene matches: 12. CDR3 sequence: CASSRRWGQGINEQYF. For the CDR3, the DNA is TGTGCCAGCAGCCGGAGGTGGGGACAGGGAATCAACGAGCAGTACTTC.

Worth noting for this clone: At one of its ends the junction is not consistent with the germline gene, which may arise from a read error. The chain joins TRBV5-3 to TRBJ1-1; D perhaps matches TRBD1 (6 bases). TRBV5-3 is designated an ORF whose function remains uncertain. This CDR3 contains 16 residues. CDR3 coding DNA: TGTGTCAGAAGCTTGGCCTGGGGACATACGAACACTGAAGCTTTCTTT. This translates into CVRSLAWGHTNTEAFF.

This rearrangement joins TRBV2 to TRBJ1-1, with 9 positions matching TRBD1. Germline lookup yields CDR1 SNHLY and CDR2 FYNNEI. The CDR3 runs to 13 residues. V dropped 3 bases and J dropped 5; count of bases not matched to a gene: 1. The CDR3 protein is CASSDDRGTEAFF. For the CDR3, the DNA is TGTGCCAGCAGTGATGACAGGGGGACTGAAGCTTTCTTT.

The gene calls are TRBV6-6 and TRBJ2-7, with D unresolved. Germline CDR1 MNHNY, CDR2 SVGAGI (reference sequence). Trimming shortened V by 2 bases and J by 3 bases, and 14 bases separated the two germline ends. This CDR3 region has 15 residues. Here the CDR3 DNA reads TGTGCCAGCAGTTACGGCTCTGGGTGGAGCTACGAGCAGTACTTC. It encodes CASSYGSGWSYEQYF.

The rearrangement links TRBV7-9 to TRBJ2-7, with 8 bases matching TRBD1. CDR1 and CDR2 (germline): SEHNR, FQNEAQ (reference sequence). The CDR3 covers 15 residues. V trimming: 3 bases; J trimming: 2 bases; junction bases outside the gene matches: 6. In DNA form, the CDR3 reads TGTGCCAGCAGCTTCCTACAGGGGGGACCCTACGAGCAGTACTTC. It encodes CASSFLQGGPYEQYF. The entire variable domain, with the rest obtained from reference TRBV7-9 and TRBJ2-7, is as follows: DTGVSQNPRHKITKRGQNVTFRCDPISEHNRLYWYRQTLGQGPEFLTYFQNEAQLEKSRLLSDRFSAERPKGSFSTLEIQRTEQGDSAMYLCASSFLQGGPYEQYFGPGTRLTVT.

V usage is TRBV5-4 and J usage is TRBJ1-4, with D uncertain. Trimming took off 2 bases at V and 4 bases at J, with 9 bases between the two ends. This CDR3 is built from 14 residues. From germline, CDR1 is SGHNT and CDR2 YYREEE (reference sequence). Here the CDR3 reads CASSFVGLNEKLFF. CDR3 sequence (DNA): TGTGCCAGCAGCTTCGTGGGCCTTAATGAAAAACTGTTTTTT.

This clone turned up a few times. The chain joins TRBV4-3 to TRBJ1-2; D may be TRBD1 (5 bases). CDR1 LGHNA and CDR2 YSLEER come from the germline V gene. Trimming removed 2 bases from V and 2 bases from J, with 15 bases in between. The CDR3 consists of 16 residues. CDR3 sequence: CASSQWRKGRNYGYTF. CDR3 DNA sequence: TGCGCCAGCAGCCAATGGCGCAAGGGGCGGAACTATGGCTACACCTTC.

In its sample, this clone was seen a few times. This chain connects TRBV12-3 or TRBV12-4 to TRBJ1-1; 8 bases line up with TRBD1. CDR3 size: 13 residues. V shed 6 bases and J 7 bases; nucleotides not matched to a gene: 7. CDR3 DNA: TGTGCCAGCAGCCTTCGGACAGGGATTGAAGCTTTCTTT. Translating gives CASSLRTGIEAFF.

The CDR3 nucleotides read TGCGCCAGCAGCCCCAGGGCTAGTAGGGCAGATACGCAGTATTTT. Translation gives CASSPRASRADTQYF. V usage is TRBV5-1 and J usage is TRBJ2-3; possibly TRBD1 for D (5 bases). V was shortened by 4 bases and J by 4 bases, with 16 bases between the two germline ends. Per germline, CDR1 SGHRS and CDR2 YFSETQ. This CDR3 comprises 15 residues.

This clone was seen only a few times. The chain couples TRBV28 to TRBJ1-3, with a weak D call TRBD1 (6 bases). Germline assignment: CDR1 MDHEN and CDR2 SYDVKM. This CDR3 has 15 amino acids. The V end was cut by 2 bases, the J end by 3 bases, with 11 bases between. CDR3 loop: CASSLPTGFGNTIYF. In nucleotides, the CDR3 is TGTGCCAGCAGTTTACCTACAGGGTTTGGAAACACCATATATTTT.

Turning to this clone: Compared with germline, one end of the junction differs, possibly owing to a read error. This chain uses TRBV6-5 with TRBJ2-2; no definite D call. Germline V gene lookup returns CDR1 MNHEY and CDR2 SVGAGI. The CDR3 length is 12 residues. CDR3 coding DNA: TGTGCCAGCGGTCAGAACAGCGGGGAGCTGTTTTTT. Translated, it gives CASGQNSGELFF.

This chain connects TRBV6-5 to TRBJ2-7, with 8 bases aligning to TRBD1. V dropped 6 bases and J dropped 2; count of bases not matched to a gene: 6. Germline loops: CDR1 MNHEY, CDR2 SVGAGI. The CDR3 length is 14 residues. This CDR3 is CASSLGQGAYEQYF. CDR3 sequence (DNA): TGTGCCAGCAGCCTCGGACAGGGCGCCTACGAGCAGTACTTC.

CDR3 sequence: CASKVQSEGEQFF. The DNA of the CDR3 is TGTGCCAGCAAGGTCCAGAGCGAGGGTGAGCAGTTCTTC. V gene TRBV2 combines with J gene TRBJ2-1; possibly TRBD2 for D (5 bases). Germline V gives CDR1 SNHLY, CDR2 FYNNEI. The CDR3 runs to 13 residues. V lost 7 bases and J lost 9, with 16 bases in between.

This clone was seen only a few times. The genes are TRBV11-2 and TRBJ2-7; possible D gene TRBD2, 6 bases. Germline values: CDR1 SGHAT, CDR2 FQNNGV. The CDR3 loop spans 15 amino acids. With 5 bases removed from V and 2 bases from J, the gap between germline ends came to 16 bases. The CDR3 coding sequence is TGTGCCAGCAGCCCGTCGGGGGAAAGTACCTACGAGCAGTACTTC. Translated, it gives CASSPSGESTYEQYF.

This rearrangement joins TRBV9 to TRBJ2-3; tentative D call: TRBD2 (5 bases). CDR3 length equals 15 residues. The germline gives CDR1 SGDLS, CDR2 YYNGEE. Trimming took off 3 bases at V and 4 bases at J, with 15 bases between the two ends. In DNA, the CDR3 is TGTGCCAGCAGCGCTTATCTGCTAGCCCCAGATACGCAGTATTTT. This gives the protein CASSAYLLAPDTQYF.